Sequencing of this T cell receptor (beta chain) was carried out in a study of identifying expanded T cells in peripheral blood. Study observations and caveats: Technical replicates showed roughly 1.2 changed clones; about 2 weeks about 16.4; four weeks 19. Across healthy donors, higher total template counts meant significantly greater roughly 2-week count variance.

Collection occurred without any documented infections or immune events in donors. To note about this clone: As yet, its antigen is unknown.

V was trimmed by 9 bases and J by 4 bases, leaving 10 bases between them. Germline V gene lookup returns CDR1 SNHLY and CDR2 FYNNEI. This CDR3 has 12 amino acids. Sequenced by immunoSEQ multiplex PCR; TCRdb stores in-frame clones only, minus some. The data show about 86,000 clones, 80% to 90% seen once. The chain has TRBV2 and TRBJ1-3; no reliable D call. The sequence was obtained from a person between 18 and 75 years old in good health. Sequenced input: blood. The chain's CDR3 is CASKWWGNTIYF. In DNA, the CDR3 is TGTGCCAGTAAATGGTGGGGAAACACCATATATTTT.